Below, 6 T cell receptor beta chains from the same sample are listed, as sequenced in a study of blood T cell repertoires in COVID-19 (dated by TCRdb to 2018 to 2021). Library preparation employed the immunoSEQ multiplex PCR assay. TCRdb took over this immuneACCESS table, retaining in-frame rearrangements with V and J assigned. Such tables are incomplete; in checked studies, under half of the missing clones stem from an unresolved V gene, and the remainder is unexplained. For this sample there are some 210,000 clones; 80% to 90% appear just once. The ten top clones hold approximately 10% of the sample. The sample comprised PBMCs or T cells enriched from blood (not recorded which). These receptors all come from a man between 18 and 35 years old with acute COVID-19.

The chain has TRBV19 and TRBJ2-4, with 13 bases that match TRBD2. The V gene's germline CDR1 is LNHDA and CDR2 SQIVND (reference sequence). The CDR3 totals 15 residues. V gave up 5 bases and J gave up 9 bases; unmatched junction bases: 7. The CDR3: CASSELAGGVVIQYF. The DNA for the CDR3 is TGTGCCAGTAGTGAACTAGCGGGAGGGGTTGTCATTCAGTACTTC.

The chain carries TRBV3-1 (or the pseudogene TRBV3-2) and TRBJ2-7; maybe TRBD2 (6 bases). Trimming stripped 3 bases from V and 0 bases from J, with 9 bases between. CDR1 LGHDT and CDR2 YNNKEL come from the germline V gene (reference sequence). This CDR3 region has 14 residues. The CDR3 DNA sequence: TGTGCCAGCAGCCAGGGACTTTTCTCCTACGAGCAGTACTTC. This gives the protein CASSQGLFSYEQYF.

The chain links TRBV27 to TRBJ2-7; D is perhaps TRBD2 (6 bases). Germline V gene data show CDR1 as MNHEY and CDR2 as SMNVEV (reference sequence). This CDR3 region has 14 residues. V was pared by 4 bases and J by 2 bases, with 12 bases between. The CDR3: CASSSPGLPYEQYF. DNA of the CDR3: TGTGCCAGCAGTTCCCCGGGACTGCCCTACGAGCAGTACTTC.

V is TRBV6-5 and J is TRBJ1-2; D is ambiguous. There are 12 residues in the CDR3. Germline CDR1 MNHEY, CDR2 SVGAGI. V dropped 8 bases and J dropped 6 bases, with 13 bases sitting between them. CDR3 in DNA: TGTGCCAGCTCAGTAGAGGGCGATGGCTACACCTTC. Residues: CASSVEGDGYTF.

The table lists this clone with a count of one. The CDR3 DNA sequence: TGTGCCAGCAGCCAAGGGACAGGGGTGGCTTCACCCCTCCACTTT. It encodes CASSQGTGVASPLHF. The chain joins TRBV3-1 (or the pseudogene TRBV3-2) to TRBJ1-6; 9 nucleotides agree with TRBD1. Germline V gene sequence: CDR1 LGHDT, CDR2 YNNKEL (reference sequence). V lost 1 base and J lost 9; bases outside the gene matches: 4. CDR3 size: 15 residues.

The CDR3 bases are TGTGCCAGCAGTGTTCCTAGCGGAATGCCCAACGCCTACGAGCAGTACTTC. This translates into CASSVPSGMPNAYEQYF. The chain is built from TRBV6-1 and TRBJ2-7; 7 bases align to TRBD2. Trimming took 4 bases from V and 2 from J; bases not matched to a gene: 14. This CDR3 spans 17 amino acids. Germline CDR1 MNHNS, CDR2 SASEGT.